Below are 26 T cell receptor beta chains sequenced from a single sample in a study of blood T cell repertoires in COVID-19. Assay: immunoSEQ multiplex PCR; the TCRdb copy retains only in-frame clones and omits some. The table lists about 190,000 clones, approximately 85% of them singletons. What was sequenced was PBMCs or T cells enriched from blood (not recorded which). These receptors originate from a woman under 40 who had recovered from COVID-19.

The chain uses TRBV2 and TRBJ1-4; the D is unclear. Germline CDR1 SNHLY, CDR2 FYNNEI. Trimming left V 6 bases short and J 10 bases short, with 18 bases between. The CDR3 totals 14 residues. Written as DNA, the CDR3 is TGTGCCAGCAGCAACCCGGGGAACCCGCGAAAACTGTTTTTT. Protein product: CASSNPGNPRKLFF.

The gene calls are TRBV9 and TRBJ1-1, with D unclear. This CDR3 contains 15 residues. V lost 0 bases and J lost 5, with 14 bases in between. CDR1 is SGDLS, CDR2 YYNGEE, per germline. CDR3 coding DNA: TGTGCCAGCAGCGTAGTAGGTGGGAGGGTGACTGAAGCTTTCTTT. It specifies CASSVVGGRVTEAFF.

The CDR3 DNA sequence: TGCGCCAGCAGCCAAGATCCGGACAGGGCGACCTACGAGCAGTACTTC. Translated: CASSQDPDRATYEQYF. V is TRBV4-1 and J is TRBJ2-7, with TRBD1 matching over 8 bases. The CDR3 length is 16 residues. Trimming removed 0 bases from V and 2 bases from J; junction bases left unmatched: 6. Germline V gene sequence: CDR1 MGHRA, CDR2 YSYEKL.

The V gene is TRBV6-5, the J gene TRBJ1-1; 7 bases agree with TRBD1. J gave up 6 bases and V 6 bases, and 4 bases lay outside the gene matches. This CDR3 is 12 amino acids long. The V gene's germline CDR1 is MNHEY and CDR2 SVGAGI. The DNA of the CDR3 is TGTGCCAGCAGGCCCGGGACAGCTGAAGCTTTCTTT. Protein sequence: CASRPGTAEAFF.

This chain connects TRBV19 to TRBJ2-7; TRBD2 aligns across 12 bases. The CDR3 extends over 16 amino acids. Germline V gives CDR1 LNHDA, CDR2 SQIVND (reference sequence). Trimming at V came to 4 bases and at J to 6 bases, leaving 10 bases not matched to a gene. The CDR3 DNA follows: TGTGCCAGTAGTACACGGACTAGCGGGACCTATGGCGAGCAGTACTTC. Translation gives CASSTRTSGTYGEQYF. The entire variable domain, with the rest obtained from reference TRBV19 and TRBJ2-7, is as follows: DGGITQSPKYLFRKEGQNVTLSCEQNLNHDAMYWYRQDPGQGLRLIYYSQIVNDFQKGDIAEGYSVSREKKESFPLTVTSAQKNPTAFYLCASSTRTSGTYGEQYFGPGTRLTVT.

The chain carries TRBV6-5 and TRBJ2-3; the D gene is possibly TRBD1 (5 bases). The CDR3 totals 15 residues. The V end lost 8 bases, the J end lost 2 bases, and 17 bases lay between the germline ends. Germline V gene sequence: CDR1 MNHEY, CDR2 SVGAGI. The CDR3, as DNA: TGTGCCAGCCTACCAAAGGGGCAGCACACAGATACGCAGTATTTT. Translated, it gives CASLPKGQHTDTQYF.

V usage is TRBV18 and J usage is TRBJ2-7, with TRBD1 identical over 7 bases. Trimming cost V 3 bases and J 0 bases; bases outside gene matches: 8. The CDR3 is 16 residues long. Germline CDR1 reads KGHSH; CDR2 reads LQKENI. In DNA form, the CDR3 reads TGTGCCAGCTCACCCCCTGGACAGGTTTTCTCCTACGAGCAGTACTTC. This sequence encodes CASSPPGQVFSYEQYF.

The chain uses TRBV2 and TRBJ1-2; D is unclear. The CDR3 consists of 14 residues. The germline V gene encodes CDR1 SNHLY and CDR2 FYNNEI. Trimming cost V 7 bases and J 5 bases, with 17 bases left between them. The CDR3 nucleotides read TGTGCCAGCACCGACGGAAGGCAGGTTTATGGCTACACCTTC. Translation gives CASTDGRQVYGYTF.

This chain links TRBV28 with TRBJ1-5; TRBD1 is a possible D gene (5 bases). The CDR3 runs 15 residues. Trimming removed 3 bases from V and 6 bases from J, with 15 bases in between. Germline V gene lookup returns CDR1 MDHEN and CDR2 SYDVKM. The CDR3 here is CASSFPGEASQPQHF. The CDR3, as DNA: TGTGCCAGCAGTTTCCCGGGGGAGGCAAGTCAGCCCCAGCATTTT.

The rearrangement uses TRBV18 and TRBJ2-7; a possible D gene is TRBD1 (5 bases). V was pared by 2 bases and J by 2 bases, with 13 bases between. The CDR3 loop spans 15 amino acids. Germline-derived CDR1 and CDR2 are KGHSH and LQKENI. CDR3 protein: CASSPNWQGTYEQYF. The CDR3 DNA reads as TGTGCCAGCTCACCAAATTGGCAGGGTACCTACGAGCAGTACTTC.

The chain has TRBV5-5 and TRBJ2-3, with 7 positions matching TRBD1. Trimming cost V 2 bases and J 1 base; bases outside gene matches: 4. Germline CDR1 and CDR2: SGHKS and YYEKEE (reference sequence). This CDR3 is built from 15 residues. CDR3 DNA: TGTGCCAGCAGCTTTAGGACAGGAGGCACAGATACGCAGTATTTT. Its protein product is CASSFRTGGTDTQYF.

This clone was picked up a small number of times. Other DNA sequences in this specimen translate into the identical CDR3. J is TRBJ2-5 and V is TRBV7-8; 9 bases fit TRBD1. This CDR3 spans 14 amino acids. V shed 5 bases, J shed 5 bases, and the junction held 6 bases outside the gene matches. Looked up from germline, CDR1 is SGHVS and CDR2 is FQNEAQ. CDR3 bases: TGTGCCAGCAGCGCAACAGGGGGCCAGGAGACCCAGTACTTC. Protein sequence: CASSATGGQETQYF.

The chain uses TRBV27 and TRBJ1-2, with 7 positions matching TRBD1. V lost 4 bases, J lost 4 bases, and 9 bases stayed unmatched. The CDR3 is made up of 15 amino acids. Germline V gives CDR1 MNHEY, CDR2 SMNVEV (reference sequence). This chain's CDR3 is CASSSTGEELYGYTF. For the CDR3, the DNA is TGTGCCAGCAGTTCAACAGGGGAGGAGCTCTATGGCTACACCTTC.

This chain connects TRBV2 to TRBJ1-2; D is unclear. The ends were cut back, 10 bases at V and 7 bases at J, with 16 bases in the middle. Germline lookup yields CDR1 SNHLY and CDR2 FYNNEI. This CDR3 comprises 12 residues. The CDR3 loop reads CAMRQALSGYTF. CDR3 coding DNA: TGTGCCATGAGGCAAGCTCTCTCTGGCTACACCTTC.

This clone was detected once. The gene calls are TRBV5-1 and TRBJ1-4; D might be TRBD1 (6 bases). CDR1 and CDR2 from the germline V gene are SGHRS and YFSETQ. The V end was cut by 3 bases, the J end by 0 bases, with 12 bases between. The CDR3 extends over 16 amino acids. The CDR3 sequence: CASSSGQGTTNEKLFF. DNA of the CDR3: TGCGCCAGCAGCTCTGGCCAGGGGACAACTAATGAAAAACTGTTTTTT.

The V and J genes are TRBV7-3 and TRBJ2-1; the match to TRBD2 covers 7 bases. Germline CDR1 reads SGHTA; CDR2 reads FQGTGA. The CDR3 has 17 residues. V lost 0 bases, J lost 2 bases, and 7 bases stayed unmatched. In DNA form, the CDR3 reads TGTGCCAGCAGCTTAACGCTTGCAGCGGGACCCTACAATGAGCAGTTCTTC. Translating it yields CASSLTLAAGPYNEQFF.

The rearrangement uses TRBV2 and TRBJ1-2; the match to TRBD1 covers 9 bases. The trim removed 6 bases at V and 10 bases at J, leaving 9 bases unmatched. Germline V lookup: CDR1 SNHLY, CDR2 FYNNEI. The CDR3 totals 13 residues. CDR3 bases: TGTGCCAGCAGCTTCGGACAGGGGAAAGTCTACACCTTC. It codes for CASSFGQGKVYTF.

The rearrangement uses TRBV5-5 and TRBJ2-1; D is possibly TRBD2 (5 bases). V lost 4 bases to trimming and J lost 0 bases, with 11 bases between them. Germline V gene data show CDR1 as SGHKS and CDR2 as YYEKEE (reference sequence). CDR3 length: 15 residues. The CDR3, as DNA: TGTGCCAGCAGCCCGGACTCGAGCTCCTACAATGAGCAGTTCTTC. It specifies CASSPDSSSYNEQFF.

This chain joins TRBV3-1 (or the pseudogene TRBV3-2) and TRBJ2-1; 7 bases match TRBD1. Germline V gene data show CDR1 as LGHDT and CDR2 as YNNKEL (reference sequence). Unmatched junction bases numbered 12, after V lost 4 bases and J lost 9 bases. The CDR3 contains 15 residues. This CDR3 reads CASSRSDRPEGEQFF. The CDR3 DNA reads TGTGCCAGCAGCCGATCGGACAGGCCAGAGGGTGAGCAGTTCTTC.

The chain carries TRBV1 and TRBJ2-1; no DNA check was done on the table's D call, TRBD2. TRBV1 is shown as a pseudogene. This CDR3 spans 14 amino acids. The CDR3 DNA follows: TGCACCAGCAGCCAACTTACTTCCTACAATGAGCAGTTCTTC. Amino acid sequence: CTSSQLTSYNEQFF.

The rearrangement uses TRBV9 and TRBJ1-2; D possibly corresponds to TRBD1 (6 bases). CDR1 and CDR2 from the germline V gene are SGDLS and YYNGEE. Trimming removed 0 bases at V and 0 bases at J, with 9 bases between. The CDR3 has 15 residues. CDR3 region: CASSVAPGANYGYTF. The CDR3 region has the DNA TGTGCCAGCAGCGTAGCTCCAGGGGCTAACTATGGCTACACCTTC.

This clone was detected a few times. The rearrangement links TRBV7-9 to TRBJ2-5; 9 positions agree with TRBD1. V trimming: 5 bases; J trimming: 3 bases; junction bases outside the gene matches: 4. CDR1 is SEHNR and CDR2 is FQNEAQ in the germline V gene (reference sequence). The CDR3 runs to 14 residues. The CDR3 DNA sequence: TGTGCCAGCAGCCCCGGACAGGGGAAAGAGACCCAGTACTTC. Translated, it gives CASSPGQGKETQYF.

The chain uses TRBV6-5 and TRBJ1-1; possibly TRBD1 for D (5 bases). This CDR3 is 14 amino acids long. Germline CDR1 MNHEY, CDR2 SVGAGI. The V gene lost 6 bases and the J gene lost 5 bases, with 16 bases spanning the gap. The CDR3 coding sequence is TGTGCCAGCAGAATTACGGGGGAGGGGACTGAAGCTTTCTTT. As protein: CASRITGEGTEAFF.

This chain connects TRBV5-1 to TRBJ2-2; 9 bases line up with TRBD1. The trim removed 3 bases at V and 5 bases at J, leaving 5 bases unmatched. Germline V CDR1 and CDR2: SGHRS, YFSETQ. The CDR3 has 15 residues. CDR3 protein: CASSSGQGGTGELFF. CDR3 in DNA: TGCGCCAGCAGCTCGGGACAGGGAGGGACCGGGGAGCTGTTTTTT.

This chain uses TRBV10-1 with TRBJ2-2, with a weak D call TRBD2 (6 bases). Germline V gene lookup returns CDR1 WNHNN and CDR2 SYGVQD (reference sequence). The CDR3 contains 14 residues. V lost 2 bases, J lost 4 bases, and 8 bases lay in between. The CDR3 coding sequence is TGCGCCAGCAGTGAGCCCGGGGGCACCGGGGAGCTGTTTTTT. Amino acids: CASSEPGGTGELFF.

This clone was recorded once. Mismatch with germline at one junction end may stem from a read error. The J gene is TRBJ2-7, the V gene TRBV5-4, with TRBD2 as a possible D gene (7 bases). CDR3 length: 14 amino acids. The germline V gene has CDR1 SGHNT and CDR2 YYREEE (reference sequence). CDR3 in DNA: TGTACCAGCAGATGGGGGGGCGGTAGCTACGAGCAGTACTTC. It is translated as CTSRWGGGSYEQYF.